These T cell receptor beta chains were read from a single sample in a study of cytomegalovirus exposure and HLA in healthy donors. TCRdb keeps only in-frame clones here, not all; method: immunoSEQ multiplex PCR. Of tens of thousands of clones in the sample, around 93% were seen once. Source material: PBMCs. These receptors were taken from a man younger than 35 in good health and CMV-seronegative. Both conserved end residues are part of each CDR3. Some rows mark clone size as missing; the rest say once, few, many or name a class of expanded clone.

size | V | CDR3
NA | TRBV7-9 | CASSYFPPRGLETQYF
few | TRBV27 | CASRPLYGGNSGNTIYF
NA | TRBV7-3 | CASSSGATDTQYF
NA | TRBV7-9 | CASSYTGLKTGELFF
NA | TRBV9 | CASSVGGTSYNEQFF
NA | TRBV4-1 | CASSQKDRGSTEAFF
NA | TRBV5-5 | CASSESGVEKLFF
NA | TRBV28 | CASSFPQNTEAFF
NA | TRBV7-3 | CASSSGTSGAEQFF
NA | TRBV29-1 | CSVGTGLYGYTF
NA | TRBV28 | CASHRGNGKLFF
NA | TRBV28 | CASSSYGGQPQHF
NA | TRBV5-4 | CASSLLVGLAGSDEQYF
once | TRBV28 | CASSPGTGGPYQETQYF
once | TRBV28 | CASSLEAAGVGYTF
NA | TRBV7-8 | CASTLAASTDTQYF
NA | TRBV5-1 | CASSRPDSGYTDTQYF
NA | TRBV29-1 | CSVKQGTQYF
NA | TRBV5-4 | CASSSPGSDEQYF
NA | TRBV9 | CASSVETTGVGNTIYF
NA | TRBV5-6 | CASSLKGDSYNEQFF
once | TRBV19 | CASSSWEGHEQFF
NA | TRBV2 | CASSVEDQETQYF
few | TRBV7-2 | CASSYAGYSGLFF
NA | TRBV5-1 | CASGPGGFSIQETQYF
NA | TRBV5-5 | CASSLDRSNQPQHF
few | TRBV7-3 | CASSLLISSGRAHYEQYF
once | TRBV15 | CATSRDRGWASAEQYF
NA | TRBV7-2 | CASSSGLAGRSSYNEQFF
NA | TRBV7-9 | CASSLDRSSYEQYF
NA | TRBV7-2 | CASSLKYRGVSTEAFF
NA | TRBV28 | CASTQGQAQDTQYF
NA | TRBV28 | CASSLRLAGVEQFF
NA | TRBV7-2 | CASSLRTGRSTEAFF
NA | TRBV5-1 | CASSLVGSPGQPQHF
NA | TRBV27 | CASRTPQGNNEKLFF
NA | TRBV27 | CASSFSRGGYNEQFF
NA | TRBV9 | CASSVGRDSPYNEQFF
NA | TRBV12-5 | CASGPRFETQYF
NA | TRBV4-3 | CASSQAVGATSFTGELFF
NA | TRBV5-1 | CASSSGTGNTEAFF
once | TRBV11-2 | CASSSLGRGCRF
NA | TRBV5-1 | CASSLTGRTEAFF
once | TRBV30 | CAWRFGGPYEQYF
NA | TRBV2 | CASTNSQEITDTQYF
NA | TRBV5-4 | CASSLGPANYGVGSYNEQFF
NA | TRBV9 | CASSDLTSGRAVETQYF
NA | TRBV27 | CASSRDRGQPQHF